A selection of T cell receptor beta chains follows, all from one sample in a study of beta chain features in type 1 diabetes. Libraries were prepared by immunoSEQ multiplex PCR; TCRdb keeps only in-frame clonotypes and omits some of them. The table shows hundreds of thousands of clones, with 55% to 70% occurring only once. Sequenced sample: naive CD4+ T cells from blood. These receptors were obtained from a man between 25 and 39 years old in good health. Each CDR3 is given with its conserved first and last residue. The order of the fields is V gene, clone size, CDR3 length, D gene, J gene, CDR3 DNA, CDR3 protein. A D gene is named only where the DNA matches it firmly. The listing skips clone size in some rows; elsewhere it reads once, few, many or a size class.

>TRBV27|.|14|TRBD1|TRBJ1-5
TGTGCCAGCAGTACGAGACAGGGGAGTCAGCCCCAGCATTTT
CASSTRQGSQPQHF
>TRBV29-1|few|12|.|TRBJ2-5
TGCAGCGTTGACGAGGGTGAGGAGACCCAGTACTTC
CSVDEGEETQYF
>TRBV9|few|14|TRBD2|TRBJ2-7
TGTGCCAGCAGCGTAGCGGGAGGGCCGTACGAGCAGTACTTC
CASSVAGGPYEQYF
>TRBV30|few|17|TRBD2|TRBJ2-3
TGTGCCTGGAGTCGGACTAGCGGGGGCCCTAACACAGATACGCAGTATTTT
CAWSRTSGGPNTDTQYF
>TRBV6-5|.|9|.|TRBJ2-7
TGTGCCAGCGGGTACGAGCAGTACTTC
CASGYEQYF
>TRBV9|.|12|.|TRBJ1-2
TGTGCCAGCAGCGTAGTACGGGGTGGCTACACCTTC
CASSVVRGGYTF
>TRBV9|.|12|.|TRBJ2-3
TGTGCCAGCAGCGTAAGCCAGGATACGCAGTATTTT
CASSVSQDTQYF
>TRBV18|.|14|TRBD2|TRBJ2-1
TGTGCCAGCTCACCGGGACTAGCGAGCGATGAGCAGTTCTTC
CASSPGLASDEQFF
>TRBV18|.|13|.|TRBJ2-7
TGTGCCAGCTCACCTTGGCAGGCCTACGAGCAGTACTTC
CASSPWQAYEQYF
>TRBV30|.|11|.|TRBJ1-2
TGTGCCTGGAGTGACCTCCCTGGCTACACCTTC
CAWSDLPGYTF
>TRBV7-2|.|15|TRBD1|TRBJ2-1
TGTGCCAGCAGCCGGACAGGCGGCTCCTACAATGAGCAGTTCTTC
CASSRTGGSYNEQFF
>TRBV30|few|13|.|TRBJ1-6
TGTGCCTGGAGTGTACTCGGGGGTTCACCCCTCCACTTT
CAWSVLGGSPLHF
>TRBV29-1|.|14|.|TRBJ2-3
TGCAGCGTTGAAGGTCGGGGAGCCACAGATACGCAGTATTTT
CSVEGRGATDTQYF
>TRBV30|.|13|.|TRBJ1-6
TGTGCCTGGCGACAGGATTATAATTCACCCCTCCACTTT
CAWRQDYNSPLHF
>TRBV4-3|.|15|.|TRBJ2-3
TGCGCCAGCAGCCAAGACTCAACTAGCACAGATACGCAGTATTTT
CASSQDSTSTDTQYF
>TRBV30|.|10|.|TRBJ1-1
TGTGCCTCTGGACGTTCTGAAGCTTTCTTT
CASGRSEAFF
>TRBV6-6|.|16|TRBD1|TRBJ1-1
TGTGCCAGCAGTTACTCGATTAGGACAGGGGGCACTGAAGCTTTCTTT
CASSYSIRTGGTEAFF
>TRBV10-3|.|12|TRBD2|TRBJ2-7
TGTGCCAGTGGGGGACTAGCTGACGAGCAGTACTTC
CASGGLADEQYF
>TRBV6-5|few|15|.|TRBJ1-1
TGTGCCAGCAGTTACACAAGGGAGGGGAGCACTGAAGCTTTCTTT
CASSYTREGSTEAFF
>TRBV7-8|.|16|TRBD2|TRBJ2-5
TGTGCCAGCAGCGCGGCCCCTAGCGGGAGTGGAGAGACCCAGTACTTC
CASSAAPSGSGETQYF
>TRBV29-1|.|14|.|TRBJ2-7
TGCAGCGTTGGGGTCCGGCAGGGACTTTTCGAGCAGTACTTC
CSVGVRQGLFEQYF
>TRBV10-3|.|13|.|TRBJ2-5
TGTGCCATCAGTGACGGAGGGGAAGAGACCCAGTACTTC
CAISDGGEETQYF
>TRBV27|few|16|.|TRBJ2-4
TGTGCCAGCAGTACTCGACAGGTCTTAGCCAAAAACATTCAGTACTTC
CASSTRQVLAKNIQYF
>TRBV10-3|.|15|.|TRBJ1-5
TGTGCCATCAGTGAGTTTGGGACTAGCAATCAGCCCCAGCATTTT
CAISEFGTSNQPQHF
>TRBV14|.|15|TRBD2|TRBJ2-1
TGTGCCAGCAGCCAAGTTCTAGCGGGGGTCCGAGAGCAGTTCTTC
CASSQVLAGVREQFF
>TRBV15|few|16|.|TRBJ2-4
TGTGCCACCAGCAGAGAAGGGCACTTGGCCAAAAACATTCAGTACTTC
CATSREGHLAKNIQYF
>TRBV18|.|15|.|TRBJ1-2
TGTGCCAGCTCACCAGGTGTACAGGGAACCAATGGCTACACCTTC
CASSPGVQGTNGYTF
>TRBV29-1|.|12|TRBD1|TRBJ2-5
TGCAGCGGTACAGGGGGCCGAGAGACCCAGTACTTC
CSGTGGRETQYF
>TRBV30|.|15|.|TRBJ2-2
TGTGCCTGGAGTGTTCAGGTTTCGAACACCGGGGAGCTGTTTTTT
CAWSVQVSNTGELFF
>TRBV9|.|18|TRBD2|TRBJ2-1
TGTGCCAGCAGCCTGGGAAATCCGGGACTAGCGGGAGTGAGTGAGCAGTTCTTC
CASSLGNPGLAGVSEQFF
>TRBV29-1|.|13|.|TRBJ2-7
TGCAGCGTTTCGGGGGTGCTCTCCTACGAGCAGTACTTC
CSVSGVLSYEQYF
>TRBV7-2|.|16|TRBD2|TRBJ2-5
TGTGCCAGCAGCTTAGCACTAGCGGGTTCCCAAGAGACCCAGTACTTC
CASSLALAGSQETQYF
>TRBV29-1|few|12|.|TRBJ2-3
TGCAGCGCCTTGGGGGTCACAGATACGCAGTATTTT
CSALGVTDTQYF
>TRBV30|once|15|.|TRBJ2-7
TGTGCCTGGAGTGCCTTGACGGACTACGCTGGAGAGCAGTACTTC
CAWSALTDYAGEQYF
>TRBV30|.|14|.|TRBJ1-3
TGTGCCTGGAGTGTCGGTGGCTCTGGAAACACCATATATTTT
CAWSVGGSGNTIYF
>TRBV30|.|13|.|TRBJ2-5
TGTGCCTGGAGTAACGGGTTGCAAGAGACCCAGTACTTC
CAWSNGLQETQYF
>TRBV7-2|.|16|TRBD1|TRBJ2-7
TGTGCCAGCAGCTTAGCTTCCGGGACAGCCTCCTACGAGCAGTACTTC
CASSLASGTASYEQYF
>TRBV7-2|few|12|.|TRBJ2-5
TGTGCCAGCAGCTTAGACCTGGAGACCCAGTACTTC
CASSLDLETQYF
>TRBV11-2|few|12|.|TRBJ2-2
TGTGCCAGCAGCCCGCACACCGGGGAGCTGTTTTTT
CASSPHTGELFF
>TRBV6-5|.|14|.|TRBJ2-3
TGTGCCAGCAGCTACTCAACGTACACAGATACGCAGTATTTT
CASSYSTYTDTQYF
>TRBV13|.|16|TRBD1|TRBJ1-2
TGTGCCAGCAGCTTAGGGGGACAGGGCCCTAACTATGGCTACACCTTC
CASSLGGQGPNYGYTF
>TRBV28|.|11|.|TRBJ2-1
TGTGCCAGCATAGGATACAATGAGCAGTTCTTC
CASIGYNEQFF
>TRBV28|once|14|TRBD1|TRBJ2-7
TGTGCCAGCAGTTTTCCCGACAGGGACTACGAGCAGTACTTC
CASSFPDRDYEQYF
>TRBV30|.|15|.|TRBJ2-6
TGTGCCTGGAGTACGGGGCTCTCTGGGGCCAACGTCCTGACTTTC
CAWSTGLSGANVLTF
>TRBV7-2|.|12|.|TRBJ2-3
TGTGCCAGCAGAGGGCGCCAAGATACGCAGTATTTT
CASRGRQDTQYF
>TRBV13|.|14|.|TRBJ2-2
TGTGCCAGCAGCCCCAGGGTGAACACCGGGGAGCTGTTTTTT
CASSPRVNTGELFF
>TRBV20-1|.|11|TRBD1|TRBJ2-7
TGCAGTGCAAACAGGGGTCGGGAGCAGTACTTC
CSANRGREQYF
>TRBV28|.|16|TRBD1|TRBJ2-1
TGTGCCAGCAGACCCCCGACAGGGGCTAAGAAGCATGAGCAGTTCTTC
CASRPPTGAKKHEQFF
>TRBV2|.|11|TRBD2|TRBJ2-7
TGTGCCAGTGAGGCCGGGGGGGAGCAGTACTTC
CASEAGGEQYF
>TRBV28|.|17|TRBD1|TRBJ1-1
TGTGCCAGCCGTGGGCGCGCCGGGACAGGAAGGAACACTGAAGCTTTCTTT
CASRGRAGTGRNTEAFF
>TRBV25-1|.|17|TRBD1|TRBJ2-3
TGTGCCAGCAGTTTTGGGCCGACAGGGGGCCGGACAGATACGCAGTATTTT
CASSFGPTGGRTDTQYF
>TRBV27|.|16|.|TRBJ2-7
TGTGCCAGCAGTCCATTAGGGGGGGCTCAGGGCTACGAGCAGTACTTC
CASSPLGGAQGYEQYF
>TRBV9|once|13|.|TRBJ2-5
TGTGCCAGCAGCGGACAAGGACAAGAGACCCAGTACTTC
CASSGQGQETQYF
>TRBV30|few|13|TRBD2|TRBJ2-2
TGTGCCTGGAGGACTAGCAACACCGGGGAGCTGTTTTTT
CAWRTSNTGELFF
>TRBV9|.|14|.|TRBJ1-4
TGTGCCAGCAGCCCCCGGGGCTCTAATGAAAAACTGTTTTTT
CASSPRGSNEKLFF
>TRBV20-1|.|10|.|TRBJ2-7
TGCAGTGCGCCTGGACAGGAGCAGTACTTC
CSAPGQEQYF
>TRBV9|.|16|TRBD2|TRBJ2-1
TGTGCCAGCAGCGTAGTCGGTAGCGGGAGGAGCAATGAGCAGTTCTTC
CASSVVGSGRSNEQFF
>TRBV30|.|13|.|TRBJ1-2
TGTGCCTGGAGTCGGCAGGGGTCTACTGGCTACACCTTC
CAWSRQGSTGYTF
>TRBV29-1|.|12|TRBD1|TRBJ2-7
TGCAGCGTCACGACAGGGGGCTACGAGCAGTACTTC
CSVTTGGYEQYF
>TRBV28|.|15|.|TRBJ2-3
TGTGCCAGCAGTTGGACCAGGAAAACGTTGGATACGCAGTATTTT
CASSWTRKTLDTQYF